Listed here are 15 T cell receptor beta chains from one sample, sequenced in a study of T cell responses to AZD1222 COVID-19 vaccine. Data came from immunoSEQ multiplex PCR; TCRdb stores just in-frame clones and leaves some out. The top ten hold 5% to 6% of the sample, which has some 83,000 clones, more than 80% seen once. Sample: peripheral blood, taken on day 0 of AZD1222 vaccination. The receptors stem from an adult in good health.

The V gene is TRBV12-5, the J gene TRBJ2-7; D is undetermined. Trimming stripped 2 bases from V and 4 bases from J, with 6 bases between. Germline CDR1 and CDR2: LGHNT and FRNRAP. There are 12 residues in the CDR3. The CDR3 sequence is CASGLNGYEQYF. In nucleotides, the CDR3 is TGTGCTAGTGGTTTGAACGGGTACGAGCAGTACTTC.

This chain connects TRBV27 to TRBJ2-7; TRBD1 matches 9 bases. Trimming cost V 3 bases and J 5 bases; bases outside gene matches: 11. The germline V gene encodes CDR1 MNHEY and CDR2 SMNVEV (reference sequence). The CDR3 spans 16 residues. The DNA of the CDR3 is TGTGCCAGCAGTTTCTCTTCACAGGGGGCTGGGGACGAGCAGTACTTC. This sequence encodes CASSFSSQGAGDEQYF.

This chain links TRBV29-1 with TRBJ1-2; a possible D gene is TRBD1 (5 bases). The CDR3 has 15 amino acids. V lost 3 bases and J 8 bases, leaving 22 bases between the germline ends. Germline V gene data show CDR1 as SQVTM and CDR2 as ANQGSEA. DNA for the CDR3: TGCAGCGTTGACCACCCCTTCAAAGGGGACTGGGGCTACACCTTC. Translating gives CSVDHPFKGDWGYTF.

The rearrangement links TRBV7-2 to TRBJ1-3; D is undetermined. Per germline, CDR1 SGHTA and CDR2 FQGNSA. The ends were cut back, 2 bases at V and 4 bases at J, with 12 bases in the middle. The CDR3 spans 15 residues. The CDR3 spells CASSLLGITGNTIYF. CDR3 nucleotides: TGTGCCAGCAGCTTATTAGGGATAACAGGAAACACCATATATTTT.

The genes are TRBV11-3 and TRBJ2-7, with D hard to call. This CDR3 region has 14 residues. V lost 4 bases to trimming and J lost 2 bases, with 12 bases between them. In germline, CDR1 is SGHNT, CDR2 YENEEA. CDR3 region: CASSSQVQTYEQYF. The CDR3, as DNA: TGTGCCAGCAGCTCCCAGGTCCAGACCTACGAGCAGTACTTC.

The chain employs TRBV14 and TRBJ1-1; 9 positions agree with TRBD1. CDR1 and CDR2 (germline): SGHDN, FVKESK. Trimming cost V 4 bases and J 5 bases; bases outside gene matches: 8. The CDR3 spans 15 residues. Here the CDR3 reads CASSLTGGLRTEAFF. CDR3 in DNA: TGTGCCAGCAGCCTTACAGGGGGCCTCAGGACTGAAGCTTTCTTT.

This chain uses TRBV7-2 with TRBJ2-6; D is ambiguous. Germline CDR1 is SGHTA and CDR2 is FQGNSA. The CDR3 is 15 residues long. The V and J ends lost 1 base and 4 bases respectively, with 8 bases between them. CDR3 region: CASSLGPTGANVLTF. CDR3 sequence (DNA): TGTGCCAGCAGCTTAGGTCCTACCGGGGCCAACGTCCTGACTTTC.

The chain's CDR3 is CACNWDSQAEAFF. The CDR3 DNA follows: TGTGCCTGTAATTGGGACAGCCAGGCTGAAGCTTTCTTT. The rearrangement joins TRBV30 to TRBJ1-1, with 7 nucleotides matching TRBD1. With V trimmed by 6 bases and J by 6 bases, 10 bases remained unmatched. This CDR3 is 13 amino acids long. Per germline, CDR1 GTSNPN and CDR2 SVGIG (reference sequence).

This sequence joins TRBV19 and TRBJ1-1, with 8 bases fitting TRBD1. The CDR3 contains 16 residues. Per the germline V gene, CDR1 is LNHDA and CDR2 is SQIVND (reference sequence). J lost 3 bases, V lost 6 bases, and 12 bases had no gene match. In nucleotides, the CDR3 is TGTGCCAGTAGCCTTGGACAGGGACGGATTCACACTGAAGCTTTCTTT. Residues: CASSLGQGRIHTEAFF.

The chain uses TRBV29-1 and TRBJ1-1; D uncertain. V gave up 4 bases and J gave up 4 bases, with 7 bases separating them. CDR1 is SQVTM, CDR2 ANQGSEA, per germline. CDR3 length equals 11 residues. The CDR3 nucleotides are TGCAGCGTTGTCCACCCCACTGAAGCTTTCTTT. Translating gives CSVVHPTEAFF.

This chain connects TRBV19 to TRBJ2-2; D gene ambiguous. The V end lost 4 bases, the J end lost 1 base, and 7 bases lay between the germline ends. Germline V gives CDR1 LNHDA, CDR2 SQIVND (reference sequence). The length of the CDR3 is 14 residues. CDR3 residues: CASSRRQNTGELFF. CDR3 DNA: TGTGCCAGTAGTAGACGACAGAACACCGGGGAGCTGTTTTTT.

This chain connects TRBV14 to TRBJ2-3, with a possible D match to TRBD2 (6 bases). The CDR3 loop spans 14 amino acids. With 1 base removed from V and 4 bases from J, the gap between germline ends came to 9 bases. Germline V gene lookup returns CDR1 SGHDN and CDR2 FVKESK. CDR3 DNA sequence: TGTGCCAGCAGCCAAGGGAGGGGCGCAGATACGCAGTATTTT. This sequence encodes CASSQGRGADTQYF.

The genes are TRBV21-1 and TRBJ2-7. TRBV21-1 is marked as a pseudogene. This CDR3 has 15 amino acids. The CDR3 region has the DNA TGTGCCAGCAAGTGGCTGGCCCGAACTCCGTACGAGCAGTACTTC. It is translated as CASKWLARTPYEQYF.

CDR3 DNA: TGTGCCACGCGTATTATAACAGGGGGAACGAACACCGGGGAGCTGTTTTTT. This gives the protein CATRIITGGTNTGELFF. This rearrangement joins TRBV19 to TRBJ2-2; 8 positions match TRBD1. The CDR3 extends over 17 amino acids. Germline values: CDR1 LNHDA, CDR2 SQIVND (reference sequence). The V and J ends lost 10 bases and 0 bases, in that order; junction bases with no gene match: 13. The full variable domain, in which reference TRBV19 and TRBJ2-2 provide the parts outside the CDR3, is DGGITQSPKYLFRKEGQNVTLSCEQNLNHDAMYWYRQDPGQGLRLIYYSQIVNDFQKGDIAEGYSVSREKKESFPLTVTSAQKNPTAFYLCATRIITGGTNTGELFFGEGSRLTVL.

The CDR3 loop reads CASSLGQDLSPQHF. CDR3 bases: TGTGCCAGCAGTCTCGGACAGGACCTCTCGCCCCAGCATTTT. V gene TRBV6-5 combines with J gene TRBJ1-5; 7 bases are shared with TRBD1. Trimming at V came to 5 bases and at J to 9 bases, leaving 10 bases not matched to a gene. Germline loops: CDR1 MNHEY, CDR2 SVGAGI. CDR3 length: 14 amino acids.